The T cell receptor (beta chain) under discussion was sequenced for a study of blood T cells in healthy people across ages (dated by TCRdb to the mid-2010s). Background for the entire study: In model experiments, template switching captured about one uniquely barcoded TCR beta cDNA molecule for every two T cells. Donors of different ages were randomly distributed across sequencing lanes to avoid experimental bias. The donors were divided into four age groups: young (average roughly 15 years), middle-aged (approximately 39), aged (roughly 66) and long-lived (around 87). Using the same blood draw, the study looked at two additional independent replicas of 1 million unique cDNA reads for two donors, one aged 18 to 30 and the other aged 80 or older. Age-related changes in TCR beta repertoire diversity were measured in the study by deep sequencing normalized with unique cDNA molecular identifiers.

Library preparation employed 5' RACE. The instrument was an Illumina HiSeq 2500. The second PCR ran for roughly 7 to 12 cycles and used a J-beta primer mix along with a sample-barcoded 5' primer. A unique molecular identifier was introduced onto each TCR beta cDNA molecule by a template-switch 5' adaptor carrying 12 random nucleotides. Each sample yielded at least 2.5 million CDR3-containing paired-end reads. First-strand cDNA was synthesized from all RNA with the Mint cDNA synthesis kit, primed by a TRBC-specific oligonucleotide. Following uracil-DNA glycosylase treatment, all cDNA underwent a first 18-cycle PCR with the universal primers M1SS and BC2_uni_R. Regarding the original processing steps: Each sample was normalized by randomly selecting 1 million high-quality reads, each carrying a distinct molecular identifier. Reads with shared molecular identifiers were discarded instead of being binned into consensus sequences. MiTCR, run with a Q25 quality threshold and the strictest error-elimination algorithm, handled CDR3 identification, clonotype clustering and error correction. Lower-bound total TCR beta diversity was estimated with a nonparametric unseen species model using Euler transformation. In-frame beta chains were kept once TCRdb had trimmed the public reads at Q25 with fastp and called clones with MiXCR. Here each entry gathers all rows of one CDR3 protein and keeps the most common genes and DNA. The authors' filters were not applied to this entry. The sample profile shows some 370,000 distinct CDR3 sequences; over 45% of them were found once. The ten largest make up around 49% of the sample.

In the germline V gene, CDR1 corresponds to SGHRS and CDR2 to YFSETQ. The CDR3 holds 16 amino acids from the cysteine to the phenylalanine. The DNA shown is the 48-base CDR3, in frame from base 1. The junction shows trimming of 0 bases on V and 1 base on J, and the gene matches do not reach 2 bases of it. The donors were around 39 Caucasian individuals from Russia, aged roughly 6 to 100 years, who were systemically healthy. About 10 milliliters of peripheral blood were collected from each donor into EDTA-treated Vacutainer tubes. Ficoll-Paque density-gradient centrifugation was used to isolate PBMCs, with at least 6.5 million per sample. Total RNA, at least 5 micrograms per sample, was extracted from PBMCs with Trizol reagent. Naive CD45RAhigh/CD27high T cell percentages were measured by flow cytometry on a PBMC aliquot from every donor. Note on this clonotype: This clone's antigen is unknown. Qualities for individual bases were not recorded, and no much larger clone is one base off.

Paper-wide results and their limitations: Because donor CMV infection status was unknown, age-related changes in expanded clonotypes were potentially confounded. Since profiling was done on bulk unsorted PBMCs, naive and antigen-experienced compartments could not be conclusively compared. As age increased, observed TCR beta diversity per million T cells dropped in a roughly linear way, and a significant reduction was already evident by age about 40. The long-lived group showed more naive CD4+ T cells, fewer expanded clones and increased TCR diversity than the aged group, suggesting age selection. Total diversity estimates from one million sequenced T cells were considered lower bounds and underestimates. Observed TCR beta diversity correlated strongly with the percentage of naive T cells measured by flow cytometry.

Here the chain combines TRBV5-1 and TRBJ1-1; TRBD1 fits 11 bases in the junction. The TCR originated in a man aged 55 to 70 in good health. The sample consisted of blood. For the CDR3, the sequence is CASSLGTGGGNTEAFF. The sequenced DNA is TGCGCCAGCAGCTTGGGGACAGGGGGCGGGAACACTGAAGCTTTCTTT. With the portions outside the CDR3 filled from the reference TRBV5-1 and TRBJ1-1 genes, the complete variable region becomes KAGVTQTPRYLIKTRGQQVTLSCSPISGHRSVSWYQQTPGQGLQFLFEYFSETQRNKGNFPGRFSGRQFSNSRSEMNVSTLELGDSALYLCASSLGTGGGNTEAFFGQGTRLTVV.